This entry describes one T cell receptor (beta chain). The target of this receptor is not known. It has no much larger one-base neighbor in the sample; base qualities were not kept. The label giving this sample's time point can be read as: individuals recovered from natural SARS-CoV-2 infection. The data stem from a study of Ad26.COV2.S vaccination and SARS-CoV-2 variants (dated by TCRdb to about 2021). Broadly, across the study: TCRbeta repertoire sequencing was used to assess the specificity and breadth of SARS-CoV-2-reactive T cell receptors after Ad26.COV2.S vaccination. The TCR-sequenced set comprised approximately 30 samples: about 19 Ad26.COV2.S vaccine recipients, 5 placebo recipients and 8 SARS-CoV-2 convalescent individuals.

Beyond this particular receptor, the publication reports: The authors noted that total T cell responses may have been underestimated by the TCR breadth and depth analyses. Ad26.COV2.S recipients had higher spike-specific TCR breadth than placebo recipients (P = 0.0014). Substantial breadth of spike-specific CD8+ and CD4+ T cell responses was reported after vaccination. Vaccine and placebo recipients had comparable non-spike TCR breadth, which fits with the vaccine containing only spike.

TCRbeta CDR3 regions were sequenced with the immunoSEQ Assay. After extraction, genomic DNA underwent amplification by bias-controlled multiplex PCR, followed by high-throughput sequencing. Per the source publication's procedure: To quantify the absolute abundance of every unique TCRbeta CDR3 region, sequences were collapsed and filtered. T cell fraction was estimated by normalization of TCRbeta template counts to usable DNA, with usable DNA being measured through amplification of reference genes present in all nucleated cells. Repertoire TCRs were annotated as SARS-CoV-2-specific when V gene, CDR3 amino acid sequence and J gene were exactly matched to a known reactive TCR set. The reference SARS-CoV-2 TCR set was derived from MIRA and filtered for enrichment in COVID-19-positive ImmuneCODE repertoires, a step that removed public or cross-reactive TCRs. Using the MIRA antigens, annotated TCRs were further analysed by specific ORF or by position within an ORF. Breadth was defined as the number of annotated unique rearrangements divided by the total number of unique productive rearrangements, and depth was defined as the summed frequency of the annotated unique rearrangements. Group comparisons of TCR breadth used two-sided Wilcoxon rank-sum tests. Sourced from immuneACCESS, this table was stored by TCRdb with only in-frame sequences that have V and J called. A share of the clones is absent; for the studies checked, an unresolved V gene accounts for under half, and the remainder has no known explanation. V and J calls and clone size are as listed in that table; D and trimming were resolved from the DNA. For this sample there are more than 150,000 clones; approximately 90% appear just once. Of the sample, around 6.1% falls within the top ten clones.

The source is a human donor who had recovered from COVID-19. The specimen comprised peripheral blood, sampled after recovery from COVID-19.

The base sequence is TGTGCCAGCAGCCTCCTCAGCGGGAGCATACACAATGAGCAGTTCTTC. Translated, it reads CASSLLSGSIHNEQFF. This chain is built from TRBV3-1 (or the pseudogene TRBV3-2) and TRBJ2-1, with TRBD2 identical over 8 junction bases. The CDR3 runs 16 amino acids, cysteine and phenylalanine included. Only the CDR3 DNA is retained, 48 bases long and in frame from the first base. As encoded in the germline V gene (reference sequence), CDR1 is LGHDT while CDR2 is YNNKEL. After removal of 4 bases from V and 5 bases from J, the junction retains 10 bases not matched to a gene.